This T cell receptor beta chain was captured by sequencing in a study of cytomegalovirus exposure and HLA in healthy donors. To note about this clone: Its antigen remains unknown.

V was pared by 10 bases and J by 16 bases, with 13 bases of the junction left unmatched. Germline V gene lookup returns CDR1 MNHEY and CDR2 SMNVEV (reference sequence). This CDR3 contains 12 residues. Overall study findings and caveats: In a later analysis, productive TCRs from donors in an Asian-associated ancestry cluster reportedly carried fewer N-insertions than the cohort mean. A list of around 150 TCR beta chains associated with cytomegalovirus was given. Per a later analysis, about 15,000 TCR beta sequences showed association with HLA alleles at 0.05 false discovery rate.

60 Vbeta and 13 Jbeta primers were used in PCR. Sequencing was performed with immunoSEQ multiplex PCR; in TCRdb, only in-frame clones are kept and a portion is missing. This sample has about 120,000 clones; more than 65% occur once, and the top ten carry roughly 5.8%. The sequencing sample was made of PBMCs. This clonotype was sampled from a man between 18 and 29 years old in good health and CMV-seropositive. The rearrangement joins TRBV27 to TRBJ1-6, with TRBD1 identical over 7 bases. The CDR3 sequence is CATLDLGQKLHF. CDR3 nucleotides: TGTGCCACCCTTGACCTGGGACAGAAACTCCACTTT.